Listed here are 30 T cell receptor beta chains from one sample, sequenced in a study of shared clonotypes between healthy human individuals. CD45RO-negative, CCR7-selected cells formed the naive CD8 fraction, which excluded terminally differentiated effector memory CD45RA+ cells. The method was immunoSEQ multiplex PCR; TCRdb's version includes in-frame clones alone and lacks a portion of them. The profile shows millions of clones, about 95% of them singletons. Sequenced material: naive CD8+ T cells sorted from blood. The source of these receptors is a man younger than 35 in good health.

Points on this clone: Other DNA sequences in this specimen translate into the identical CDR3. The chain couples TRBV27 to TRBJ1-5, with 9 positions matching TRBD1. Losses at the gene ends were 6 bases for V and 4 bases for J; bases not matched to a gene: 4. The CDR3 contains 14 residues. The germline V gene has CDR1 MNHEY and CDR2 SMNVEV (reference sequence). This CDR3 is CASSGTGSNQPQHF. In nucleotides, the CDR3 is TGTGCCAGCAGCGGGACAGGGTCAAATCAGCCCCAGCATTTT.

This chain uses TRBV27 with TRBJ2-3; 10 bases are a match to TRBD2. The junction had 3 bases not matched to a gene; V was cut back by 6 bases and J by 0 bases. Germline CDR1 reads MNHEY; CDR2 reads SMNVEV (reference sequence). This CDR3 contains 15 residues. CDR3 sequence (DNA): TGTGCCAGCAGATCGACTAGCGGGAGCACAGATACGCAGTATTTT. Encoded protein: CASRSTSGSTDTQYF.

The CDR3 DNA reads as TGTGCCAGCAGCTGGGCGGGAGGGTTCCCCTACGAGCAGTACTTC. Amino acids: CASSWAGGFPYEQYF. This chain uses TRBV13 with TRBJ2-7, with 9 nucleotides matching TRBD2. Germline-derived CDR1 and CDR2 are PRHDT and FYEKMQ (reference sequence). The CDR3 totals 15 residues. Losses at the gene ends were 4 bases for V and 2 bases for J; bases not matched to a gene: 6.

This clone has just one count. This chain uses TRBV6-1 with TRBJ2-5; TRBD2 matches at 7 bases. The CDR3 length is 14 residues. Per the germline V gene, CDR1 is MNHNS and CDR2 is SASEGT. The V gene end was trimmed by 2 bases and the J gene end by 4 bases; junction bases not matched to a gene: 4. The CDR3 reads CASSEWGEGETQYF. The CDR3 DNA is TGTGCCAGCAGTGAATGGGGGGAGGGAGAGACCCAGTACTTC.

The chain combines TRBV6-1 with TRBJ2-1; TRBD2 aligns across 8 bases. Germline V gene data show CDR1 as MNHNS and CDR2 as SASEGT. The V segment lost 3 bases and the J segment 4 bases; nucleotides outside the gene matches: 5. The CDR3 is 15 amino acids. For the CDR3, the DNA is TGTGCCAGCAGTGATCTCAGCGGGGGTTACAATGAGCAGTTCTTC. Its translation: CASSDLSGGYNEQFF.

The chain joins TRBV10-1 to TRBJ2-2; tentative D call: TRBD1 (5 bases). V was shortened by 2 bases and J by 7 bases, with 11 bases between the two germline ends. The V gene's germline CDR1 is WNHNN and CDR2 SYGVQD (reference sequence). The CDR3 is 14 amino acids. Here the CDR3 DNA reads TGCGCCAGCAGTGAGGACAGAATCGACGGGGAGCTGTTTTTT. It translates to CASSEDRIDGELFF.

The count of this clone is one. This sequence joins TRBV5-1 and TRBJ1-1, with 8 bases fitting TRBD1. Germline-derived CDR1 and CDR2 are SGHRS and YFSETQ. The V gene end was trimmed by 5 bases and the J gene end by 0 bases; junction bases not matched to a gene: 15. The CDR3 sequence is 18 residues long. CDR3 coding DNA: TGCGCCAGCAGTCTCTTCGGGACAGGCTCAGGGGTGAACACTGAAGCTTTCTTT. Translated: CASSLFGTGSGVNTEAFF.

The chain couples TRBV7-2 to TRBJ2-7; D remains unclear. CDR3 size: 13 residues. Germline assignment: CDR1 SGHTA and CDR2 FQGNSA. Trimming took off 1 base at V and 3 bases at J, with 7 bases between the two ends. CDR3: CASSLDLYYEQYF. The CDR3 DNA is TGTGCCAGCAGCTTAGACCTATACTACGAGCAGTACTTC.

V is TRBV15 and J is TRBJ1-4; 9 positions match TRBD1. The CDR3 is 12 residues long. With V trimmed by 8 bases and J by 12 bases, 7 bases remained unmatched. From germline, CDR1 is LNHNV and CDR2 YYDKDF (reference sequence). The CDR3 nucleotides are TGTGCCACCGGGGACAGGGTCATGCAACTGTTTTTT. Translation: CATGDRVMQLFF.

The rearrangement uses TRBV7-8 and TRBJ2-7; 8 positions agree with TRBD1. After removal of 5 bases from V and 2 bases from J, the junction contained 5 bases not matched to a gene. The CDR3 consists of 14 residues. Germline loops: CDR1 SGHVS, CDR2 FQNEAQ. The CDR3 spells CASSLDRGAYEQYF. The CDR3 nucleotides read TGTGCCAGCAGCCTTGACAGGGGCGCCTACGAGCAGTACTTC.

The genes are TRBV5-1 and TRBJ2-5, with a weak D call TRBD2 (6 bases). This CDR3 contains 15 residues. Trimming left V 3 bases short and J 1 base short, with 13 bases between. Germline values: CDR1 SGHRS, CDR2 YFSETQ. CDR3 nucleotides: TGCGCCAGCAGCTCGCTGGGGGGTCCCCAAGAGACCCAGTACTTC. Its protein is CASSSLGGPQETQYF.

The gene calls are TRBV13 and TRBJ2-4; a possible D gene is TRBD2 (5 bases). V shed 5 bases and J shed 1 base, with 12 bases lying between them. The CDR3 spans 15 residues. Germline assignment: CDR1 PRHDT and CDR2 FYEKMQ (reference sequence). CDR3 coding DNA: TGTGCCAGCAGCCCACCTTCGGGGGCCAAAAACATTCAGTACTTC. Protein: CASSPPSGAKNIQYF. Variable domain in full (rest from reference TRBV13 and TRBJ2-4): AAGVIQSPRHLIKEKRETATLKCYPIPRHDTVYWYQQGPGQDPQFLISFYEKMQSDKGSIPDRFSAQQFSDYHSELNMSSLELGDSALYFCASSPPSGAKNIQYFGAGTRLSVL.

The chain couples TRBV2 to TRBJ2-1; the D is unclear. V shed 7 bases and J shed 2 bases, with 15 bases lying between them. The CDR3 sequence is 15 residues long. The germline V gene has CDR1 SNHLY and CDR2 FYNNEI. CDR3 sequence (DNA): TGTGCCAGCATCGAGGAGTTTAAGACCTACAATGAGCAGTTCTTC. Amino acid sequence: CASIEEFKTYNEQFF.

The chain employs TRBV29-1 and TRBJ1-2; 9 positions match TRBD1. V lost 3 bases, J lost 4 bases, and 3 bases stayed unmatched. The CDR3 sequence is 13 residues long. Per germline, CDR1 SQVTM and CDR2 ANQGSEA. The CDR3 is CSVDGTGRYGYTF. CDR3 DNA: TGCAGCGTTGATGGGACAGGGCGCTATGGCTACACCTTC.

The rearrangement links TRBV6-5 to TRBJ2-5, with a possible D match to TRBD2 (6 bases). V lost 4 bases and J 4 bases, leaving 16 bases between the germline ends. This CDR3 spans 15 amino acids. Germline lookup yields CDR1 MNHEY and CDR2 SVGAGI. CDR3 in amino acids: CASSSPTMEGETQYF. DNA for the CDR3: TGTGCCAGCAGTTCCCCGACAATGGAGGGAGAGACCCAGTACTTC.

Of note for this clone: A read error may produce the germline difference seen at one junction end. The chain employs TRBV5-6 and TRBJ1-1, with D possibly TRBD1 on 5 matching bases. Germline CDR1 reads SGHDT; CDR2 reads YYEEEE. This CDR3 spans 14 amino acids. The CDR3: CASNLAGGNTEAFF. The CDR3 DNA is TGTGCCAGCAACTTGGCCGGGGGGAACACTGAAGCTTTCTTT.

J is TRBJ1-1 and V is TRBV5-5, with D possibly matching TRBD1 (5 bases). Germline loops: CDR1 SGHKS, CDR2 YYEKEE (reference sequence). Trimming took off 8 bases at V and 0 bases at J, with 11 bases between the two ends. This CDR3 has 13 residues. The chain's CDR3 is CASHWGLNTEAFF. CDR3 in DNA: TGTGCCAGTCATTGGGGCCTGAACACTGAAGCTTTCTTT. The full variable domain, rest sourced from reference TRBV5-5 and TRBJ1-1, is DAGVTQSPTHLIKTRGQQVTLRCSPISGHKSVSWYQQVLGQGPQFIFQYYEKEERGRGNFPDRFSARQFPNYSSELNVNALLLGDSALYLCASHWGLNTEAFFGQGTRLTVV.

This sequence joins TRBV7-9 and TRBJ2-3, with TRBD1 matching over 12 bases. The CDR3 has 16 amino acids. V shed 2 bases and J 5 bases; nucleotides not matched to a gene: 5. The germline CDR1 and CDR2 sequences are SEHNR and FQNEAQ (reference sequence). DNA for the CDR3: TGTGCCAGCAGCTTACGGGACAGGGGGCTGGAAGATACGCAGTATTTT. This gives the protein CASSLRDRGLEDTQYF.

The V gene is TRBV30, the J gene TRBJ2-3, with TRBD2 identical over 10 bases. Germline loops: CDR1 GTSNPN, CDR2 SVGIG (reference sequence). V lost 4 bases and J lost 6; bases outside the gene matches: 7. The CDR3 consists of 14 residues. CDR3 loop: CAWKQREGWDTQYF. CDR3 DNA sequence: TGTGCCTGGAAGCAGCGGGAGGGCTGGGATACGCAGTATTTT. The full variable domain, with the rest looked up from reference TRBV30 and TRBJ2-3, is SQTIHQWPATLVQPVGSPLSLECTVEGTSNPNLYWYRQAAGRGLQLLFYSVGIGQISSEVPQNLSASRPQDRQFILSSKKLLLSDSGFYLCAWKQREGWDTQYFGPGTRLTVL.

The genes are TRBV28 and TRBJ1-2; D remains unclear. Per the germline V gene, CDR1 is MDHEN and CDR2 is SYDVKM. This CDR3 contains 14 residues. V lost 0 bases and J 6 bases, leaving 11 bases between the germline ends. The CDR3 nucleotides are TGTGCCAGCAGTTTATGGAGGGAAACGGATGGCTACACCTTC. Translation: CASSLWRETDGYTF.

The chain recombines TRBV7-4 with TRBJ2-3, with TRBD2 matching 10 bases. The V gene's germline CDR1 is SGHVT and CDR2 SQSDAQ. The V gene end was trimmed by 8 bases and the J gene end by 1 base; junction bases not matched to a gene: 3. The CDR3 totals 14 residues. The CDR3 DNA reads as TGTGCCAGCGGACTAGCGGATCGCACAGATACGCAGTATTTT. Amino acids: CASGLADRTDTQYF.

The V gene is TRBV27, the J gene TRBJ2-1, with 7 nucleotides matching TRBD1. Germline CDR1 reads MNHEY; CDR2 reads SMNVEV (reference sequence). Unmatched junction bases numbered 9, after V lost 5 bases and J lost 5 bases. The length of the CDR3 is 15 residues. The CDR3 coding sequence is TGTGCCAGCAGTATGGACAGGCGGTACGACAATGAGCAGTTCTTC. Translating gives CASSMDRRYDNEQFF.

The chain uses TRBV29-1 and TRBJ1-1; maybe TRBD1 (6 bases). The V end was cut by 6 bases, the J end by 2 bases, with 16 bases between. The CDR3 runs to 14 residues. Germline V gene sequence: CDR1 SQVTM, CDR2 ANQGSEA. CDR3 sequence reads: CSVPETGYNTEAFF. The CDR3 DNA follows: TGCAGCGTCCCAGAGACAGGTTATAACACTGAAGCTTTCTTT.

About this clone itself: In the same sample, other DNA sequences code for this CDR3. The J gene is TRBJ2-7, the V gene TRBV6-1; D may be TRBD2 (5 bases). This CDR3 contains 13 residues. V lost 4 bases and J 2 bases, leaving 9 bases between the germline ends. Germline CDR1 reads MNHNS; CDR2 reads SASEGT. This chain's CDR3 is CASSAGVTYEQYF. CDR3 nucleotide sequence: TGTGCCAGCAGTGCCGGGGTGACCTACGAGCAGTACTTC.

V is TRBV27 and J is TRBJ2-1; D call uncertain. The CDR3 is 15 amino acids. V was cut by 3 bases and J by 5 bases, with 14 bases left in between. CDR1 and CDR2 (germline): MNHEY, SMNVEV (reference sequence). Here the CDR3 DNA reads TGTGCCAGCAGTTTTTCAAGGATAGGGCACAATGAGCAGTTCTTC. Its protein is CASSFSRIGHNEQFF.

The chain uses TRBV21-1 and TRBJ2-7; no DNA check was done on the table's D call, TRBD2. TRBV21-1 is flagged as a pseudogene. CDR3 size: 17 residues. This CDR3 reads CASSRASGVTGTYEQYF. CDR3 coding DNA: TGTGCCAGCAGCAGGGCTAGCGGGGTAACGGGCACCTACGAGCAGTACTTC.

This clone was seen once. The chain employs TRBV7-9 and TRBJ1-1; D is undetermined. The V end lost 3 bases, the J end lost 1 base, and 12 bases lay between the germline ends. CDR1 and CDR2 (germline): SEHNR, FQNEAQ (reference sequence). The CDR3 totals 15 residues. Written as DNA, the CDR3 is TGTGCCAGCAGCTTGGCGCGGGTAGAGAACACTGAAGCTTTCTTT. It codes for CASSLARVENTEAFF.

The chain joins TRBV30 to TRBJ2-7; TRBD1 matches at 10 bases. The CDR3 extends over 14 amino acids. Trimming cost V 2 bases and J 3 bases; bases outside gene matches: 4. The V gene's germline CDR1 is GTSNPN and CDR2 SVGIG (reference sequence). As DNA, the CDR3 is TGTGCCTGGAGTAATTGGGACAGGGGCTACGAGCAGTACTTC. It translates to CAWSNWDRGYEQYF.

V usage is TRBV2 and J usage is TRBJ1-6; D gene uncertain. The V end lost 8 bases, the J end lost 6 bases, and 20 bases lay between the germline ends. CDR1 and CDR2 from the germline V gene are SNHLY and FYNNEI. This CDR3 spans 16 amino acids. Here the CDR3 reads CASEMSREPTNSPLHF. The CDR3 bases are TGTGCCAGCGAAATGTCGAGAGAACCAACTAATTCACCCCTCCACTTT.

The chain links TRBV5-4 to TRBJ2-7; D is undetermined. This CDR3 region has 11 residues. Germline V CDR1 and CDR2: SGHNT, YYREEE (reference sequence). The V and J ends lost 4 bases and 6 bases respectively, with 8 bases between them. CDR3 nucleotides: TGTGCCAGCAGCCACTTGGGCGAGCAGTACTTC. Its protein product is CASSHLGEQYF. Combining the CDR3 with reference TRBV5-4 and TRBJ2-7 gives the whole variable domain ETGVTQSPTHLIKTRGQQVTLRCSSQSGHNTVSWYQQALGQGPQFIFQYYREEENGRGNFPPRFSGLQFPNYSSELNVNALELDDSALYLCASSHLGEQYFGPGTRLTVT.